Listed below are T cell receptor beta chains from one sample, sequenced in a study of shared clonotypes between healthy human individuals. Measured with immunoSEQ multiplex PCR; TCRdb has only the in-frame clones, and not every one. The data show approximately 1.9 million clones, just under 95% seen once. Sequenced: naive CD8+ T cells from PBMCs. All receptors derive from a man aged 18 to 29 in good health. Some clones in this sample may be carry-over from other donors' samples. Each CDR3 is given with its conserved first and last residue. A D gene is named only where the DNA matches it firmly. Clone size, where shown, is once, few, many, or a class for clones that have expanded.

d_call j_call clone_size v_call cdr3_aa cdr3_nt
TRBD1 TRBJ2-7 - TRBV9 CASSPGPGTGVHEQYF TGTGCCAGCAGCCCCGGCCCCGGGACAGGGGTCCACGAGCAGTACTTC
- TRBJ2-5 - TRBV13 CASSLIEQETQYF TGTGCCAGCAGCTTAATCGAGCAAGAGACCCAGTACTTC
- TRBJ2-1 - TRBV29-1 CSLTRYNEQFF TGCAGCCTCACAAGGTACAATGAGCAGTTCTTC
- TRBJ1-1 - TRBV14 CASSQGSWLSMNTEAFF TGTGCCAGCAGCCAAGGGAGCTGGTTAAGCATGAACACTGAAGCTTTCTTT
TRBD2 TRBJ2-1 - TRBV6-1 CASSEWTSGGEQFF TGTGCCAGCAGTGAATGGACTAGCGGTGGCGAGCAGTTCTTC
- TRBJ2-2 - TRBV7-9 CASSLSERTGELFF TGTGCCAGCAGCTTGAGTGAGCGCACCGGGGAGCTGTTTTTT
- TRBJ1-2 - TRBV10-3 CAISERAANYGYTF TGTGCCATCAGTGAGAGAGCAGCTAACTATGGCTACACCTTC
- TRBJ2-3 - TRBV7-6 CASSTWDLTQYF TGTGCCAGCAGCACCTGGGACTTAACGCAGTATTTT
- TRBJ2-3 - TRBV5-1 CASSLGLELSDTQYF TGCGCCAGCAGCTTGGGACTAGAGTTGTCAGATACGCAGTATTTT
TRBD2 TRBJ2-1 - TRBV5-1 CASSLAAGGPYNEQFF TGCGCCAGCAGCTTAGCAGCGGGAGGGCCCTACAATGAGCAGTTCTTC
TRBD1 TRBJ2-7 - TRBV28 CASSFQDREYEQYF TGTGCCAGCAGTTTCCAGGACAGGGAATACGAGCAGTACTTC
- TRBJ2-1 once TRBV7-9 CASSLGSYNEQFF TGTGCCAGCAGCTTGGGTAGCTACAATGAGCAGTTCTTC
- TRBJ2-1 - TRBV29-1 CSVDVSYNEQFF TGCAGCGTTGATGTCAGCTACAATGAGCAGTTCTTC
TRBD2 TRBJ2-7 once TRBV27 CASSPLLGLAMRRQYF TGTGCCAGCAGTCCCCTGCTAGGACTAGCGATGCGGCGGCAGTACTTC
- TRBJ2-2 - TRBV5-4 CASSRGAGELFF TGTGCCAGCAGCCGTGGGGCCGGGGAGCTGTTTTTT
- TRBJ1-1 - TRBV28 CASSPHRDMNTEAFF TGTGCCAGCAGTCCTCACAGGGATATGAACACTGAAGCTTTCTTT
TRBD2 TRBJ2-7 - TRBV25-1 CASSDPTSGDYEQYF TGTGCCAGCAGTGACCCCACTAGCGGGGACTACGAGCAGTACTTC
- TRBJ1-1 - TRBV11-2 CASSPRRKGEAFF TGTGCCAGCAGCCCTCGCCGAAAGGGGGAAGCTTTCTTT
- TRBJ2-7 - TRBV14 CASSQRAGFGYEQYF TGTGCCAGCAGCCAGCGAGCCGGGTTCGGCTACGAGCAGTACTTC
TRBD2 TRBJ2-1 - TRBV28 CASTLGTSGSYDEQFF TGTGCCAGCACCCTCGGGACTAGCGGGAGTTACGATGAGCAGTTCTTC
- TRBJ1-5 - TRBV6-1 CASSELLGLYDSNQPQHF TGTGCCAGCAGTGAACTTTTGGGACTATACGACAGCAATCAGCCCCAGCATTTT
- TRBJ2-7 - TRBV6-1 CASGGGRGYEQYF TGTGCCAGCGGCGGGGGCCGTGGCTACGAGCAGTACTTC